This T cell receptor beta chain was identified during a study of blood T cell repertoires in COVID-19. Study details: COVID-19 samples, acute and convalescent, were from the United States, Italy and Spain.

Germline assignment: CDR1 MGHRA and CDR2 YSYEKL. CDR3 length: 13 amino acids. Trimming shortened V by 4 bases and J by 6 bases, and 10 bases separated the two germline ends. Produced via immunoSEQ multiplex PCR; TCRdb's table is partial and in-frame only. Seen here are about 170,000 clones, just over 90% observed once, and the top ten hold approximately 5%. The sequence was collected from a man between 18 and 29 years old with COVID-19, enrolled during active disease. The gene calls are TRBV4-1 and TRBJ2-1; weak D call: TRBD2 (5 bases). Input material: peripheral blood. The CDR3 coding sequence is TGCGCCAGCAGCCGTCGGACTGCCAATGAGCAGTTCTTC. This sequence encodes CASSRRTANEQFF.